This T cell receptor beta chain stems from a study of lymphopenia after photon versus proton radiotherapy (dated by TCRdb to the late 2010s). Regarding the complete study: In patients with gastrointestinal tumors who developed high-grade lymphopenia, the study compared the immunological effects of photon radiation therapy with those of proton radiation therapy. The study aimed to characterize how the two radiation modalities differ in their impact on the immune system. The cohort included approximately 22 patients with gastrointestinal tumors who developed lymphopenia after receiving either photon or proton therapy.

CDR3 length: 16 amino acids, cysteine to phenylalanine. The kept DNA is CDR3 alone, 48 bases in frame from the first base. As encoded in the germline V gene, CDR1 is MGHRA while CDR2 is YSYEKL. Trimming takes 3 bases off V and 1 base off J; junction bases not matched to a gene: 5. Points the paper makes about the study in general: Across the cohort, an inverse correlation was found between a larger post-nadir drop in TCR diversity and overall survival time among patients who died. The survival association was assessed only in patients who died, and better survival with proton therapy was presented by the authors as a possibility rather than a demonstrated result. During treatment, patients who received proton therapy stayed relatively stable, whereas patients who received photon therapy lost naive T cells and TCR diversity and gained effector/memory populations. After the lymphocyte count nadir, photon-treated repertoires showed oligoclonal expansion, especially of CD8+ Temra cells, which drove the drop in diversity.

About this clone itself: Its antigen is currently not known. Within one base of it there is no much larger clone, and no base qualities were kept.

The library was produced with the immunoSEQ multiplex PCR assay. T cell repertoires were profiled with deep sequencing of rearranged TCR beta loci together with multiparametric flow cytometry. The immuneACCESS repertoire file appears here via TCRdb, limited to in-frame rearrangements. These files lack a portion of the clones; in checked studies, under half of the deficit traces to unresolved V genes, and the cause of the others is not known. In all, the sample holds tens of thousands of clones, and over 75% of those were seen once. The ten most abundant clones make up about 15% of the sample. The V gene is TRBV4-1 and the J gene is TRBJ2-5; TRBD2 matches 10 bases in the middle. This sequence originates from a woman aged 70-85 years with pancreatic cancer. Sequenced here: peripheral blood, sampled from a patient treated with proton-based radiotherapy. The DNA sequence is TGCGCCAGCAGCCATATTAGCGGGAGGTTCCAAGAGACCCAGTACTTC. This sequence encodes CASSHISGRFQETQYF.